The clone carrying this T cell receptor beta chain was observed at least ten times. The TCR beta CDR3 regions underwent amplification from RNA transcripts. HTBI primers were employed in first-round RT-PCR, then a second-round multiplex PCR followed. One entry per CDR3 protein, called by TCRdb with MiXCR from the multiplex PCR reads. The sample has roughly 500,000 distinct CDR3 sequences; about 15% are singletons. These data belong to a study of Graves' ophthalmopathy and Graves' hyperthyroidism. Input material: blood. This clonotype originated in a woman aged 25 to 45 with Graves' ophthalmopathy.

In DNA, the CDR3 is TGTGCCAGTAGTATAGGAGGGGGACCGGCGGGAGAGACCCAGTACTTC. As protein: CASSIGGGPAGETQYF. The rearrangement uses TRBV19 and TRBJ2-5; TRBD1 might be the D (6 bases). This CDR3 region has 16 residues. The germline V gene encodes CDR1 LNHDA and CDR2 SQIVND (reference sequence). The V gene lost 1 base and the J gene lost 4 bases, with 16 bases spanning the gap.